This T cell receptor (beta chain) stems from a study of identical twins. General study points: Fewer insertions characterized abundant cord blood beta clonotypes, whereas memory repertoires showed none.

TCRdb used MiXCR to reprocess the 5' RACE reads, holding one entry per CDR3 protein. The sample has under 900,000 distinct CDR3 sequences, around 12% seen once. Comment on this clonotype: Its target is unknown.

V shed 4 bases, J shed 0 bases, and the junction held 3 bases outside the gene matches. Germline CDR1 LGHDT, CDR2 YNNKEL (reference sequence). CDR3 length: 16 residues. A further study also used this sample, focusing on yellow fever vaccine responses in identical twins.

The material sequenced was PBMCs. V and J are TRBV3-1 and TRBJ2-2, with 9 bases identical to TRBD2. This TCR was sampled from a woman aged 18-30 years in good health. In DNA form, the CDR3 reads TGTGCCAGCAGCCGTGGGACTAGCACGAACACCGGGGAGCTGTTTTTT. Protein sequence: CASSRGTSTNTGELFF.